Reported below is one TCR beta chain. As yet, its antigen is unknown. CDR1 SGDLS and CDR2 YYNGEE come from the germline V gene. V was clipped by 7 bases and J by 3 bases, with 11 bases between them. The CDR3 totals 12 residues. The assay was immunoSEQ multiplex PCR, and TCRdb's table has in-frame clones only and misses some. The sample includes roughly 2,000,000 clones, 80% to 95% seen only once; the top ten take more than 1.5%. These data belong to a study of shared clonotypes between healthy human individuals. As defined, naive CD8 cells were CD45RO-negative and positively selected for CCR7, with terminally differentiated effector memory CD45RA+ cells excluded. Findings and limits, study-wide: The study drew on few donors, limiting represented genetic and exposure-history diversity.

Source material: naive CD8+ T cells from PBMCs. The chain recombines TRBV9 with TRBJ2-7, with a possible D match to TRBD1 (6 bases). This sequence was found in a man aged 18 to 30 in good health. Some clones in this sample may be carry-over from other donors' samples. The CDR3 is CASGRGDYEQYF. The CDR3 coding sequence is TGTGCCAGCGGCAGGGGAGACTACGAGCAGTACTTC.